Detailed here is one TCR beta chain. Its antigen is unidentified. Germline V gene sequence: CDR1 KGHDR, CDR2 SFDVKD. The V gene end was trimmed by 3 bases and the J gene end by 5 bases; junction bases not matched to a gene: 6. There are 15 residues in the CDR3. The data stem from a study of T cell responses to AZD1222 COVID-19 vaccine. Broader study findings: Close to half of all spike-specific TCRs reportedly target regions of the variants that are unmutated. Donor demographics were predominantly white British with a female majority; clonal diversity may be underestimated.

The data were produced by immunoSEQ multiplex PCR, yet TCRdb's version contains in-frame clones alone and is incomplete. The sample yields about 210,000 clones, around 94% seen once. The V gene is TRBV24-1, the J gene TRBJ2-1, with TRBD2 matching over 7 bases. The material was peripheral blood, obtained 28 days after the second dose of the MenACWY control vaccine. The receptor was derived from an adult who received the MenACWY meningococcal vaccine as a control. The CDR3, as DNA: TGTGCCACCAGTGATCCCCTGGCGGGAGACAATGAGCAGTTCTTC. Protein: CATSDPLAGDNEQFF.